Below are 5 T cell receptor beta chains sequenced from a single sample in a study of blood T cell repertoires in COVID-19. The table came from immunoSEQ multiplex PCR; TCRdb's copy has only in-frame clones and leaves some out. The sample contains 40,000 to 60,000 clones, about 85% of which appear only once. What was sequenced was peripheral blood. The receptors were sampled from a human donor in a cohort sampled during active COVID-19.

This sequence joins TRBV12-3 or TRBV12-4 and TRBJ1-4, with no clear D. This CDR3 spans 13 amino acids. Trimming shortened V by 5 bases and J by 7 bases, and 11 bases separated the two germline ends. In DNA, the CDR3 is TGTGCCAGCAGTCTGACAATTGCTGAAAAACTGTTTTTT. This gives the protein CASSLTIAEKLFF.

This chain connects TRBV27 to TRBJ2-7; 8 bases map to TRBD1. V was clipped by 8 bases and J by 4 bases; unmatched bases: 7. Germline values: CDR1 MNHEY, CDR2 SMNVEV (reference sequence). The CDR3 has 13 residues. CDR3 region: CASQPGGRYEQYF. The CDR3 bases are TGTGCCAGCCAACCAGGGGGCAGGTACGAGCAGTACTTC.

The rearrangement links TRBV7-2 to TRBJ1-5, with 10 bases aligning to TRBD1. Germline CDR1 and CDR2: SGHTA and FQGNSA. The CDR3 sequence is 16 residues long. Germline trimming cut 5 bases from V and 1 base from J; bases unmatched to any gene: 5. CDR3 sequence: CASSRQGATSNQPQHF. The DNA for the CDR3 is TGTGCCAGCAGCAGACAGGGGGCGACGAGCAATCAGCCCCAGCATTTT.

A single count supports this clone. The chain joins TRBV10-3 to TRBJ1-1; 12 nucleotides agree with TRBD1. This CDR3 has 16 amino acids. CDR1 and CDR2 from the germline V gene are ENHRY and SYGVKD. The trim removed 4 bases at V and 4 bases at J, leaving 7 bases unmatched. CDR3: CAISVGTGGSGTEAFF. Here the CDR3 DNA reads TGTGCCATCAGTGTTGGGACAGGGGGCTCCGGCACTGAAGCTTTCTTT.

This chain connects TRBV6-5 to TRBJ2-7, with D perhaps matching TRBD2 (5 bases). With 6 bases removed from V and 4 bases from J, the gap between germline ends came to 16 bases. This CDR3 is built from 14 residues. CDR1 and CDR2 (germline): MNHEY, SVGAGI. The DNA for the CDR3 is TGTGCCAGCAGAGAGGGAACCGGATTATACGAGCAGTACTTC. This sequence encodes CASREGTGLYEQYF.